A single sample is the source of the 27 T cell receptor beta chains below, sequenced in a study of control samples from healthy donors and cancer patients. TCRdb's table, derived via immunoSEQ multiplex PCR, lists solely in-frame clones and lacks some. The sample includes around 160,000 clones, roughly 93% of them seen just once. The sequenced sample was blood. Receptors were obtained from a man in his late teens or twenties in good health.

J is TRBJ1-1 and V is TRBV19, with a possible D match to TRBD1 (6 bases). Trimming shortened V by 5 bases and J by 4 bases, and 17 bases separated the two germline ends. The germline gives CDR1 LNHDA, CDR2 SQIVND (reference sequence). This CDR3 region has 15 residues. CDR3 DNA sequence: TGTGCCAGTAGTGCAAACACAGGGCTTGGCACTGAAGCTTTCTTT. As protein: CASSANTGLGTEAFF.

The CDR3 DNA reads as TGCGCCAGCAGTGAGCGTTCGGCGGGGGGGCCCCTGCTTGGCTACACCTTC. Amino acid sequence: CASSERSAGGPLLGYTF. The chain is built from TRBV10-2 and TRBJ1-2; D perhaps matches TRBD1 (6 bases). The CDR3 has 17 amino acids. V was cut by 2 bases and J by 7 bases, with 23 bases left in between. Germline V gives CDR1 WSHSY, CDR2 SAAADI.

The chain recombines TRBV5-8 with TRBJ1-1, with 9 bases aligning to TRBD1. With V trimmed by 7 bases and J by 1 base, 2 bases remained unmatched. Germline V gene data show CDR1 as SGHTS and CDR2 as YDEGEE. The CDR3 has 13 residues. The CDR3 DNA sequence: TGTGCCAGCGGGGGACAGGGGAACACTGAAGCTTTCTTT. Protein: CASGGQGNTEAFF.

This clone was detected once. CDR3 nucleotide sequence: TGTGCCAGCAGTTTAGCCCAGACCAATCAGCCCCAGCATTTT. Its translation is CASSLAQTNQPQHF. The gene calls are TRBV27 and TRBJ1-5; D is ambiguous. Germline CDR1 and CDR2: MNHEY and SMNVEV (reference sequence). This CDR3 is 14 amino acids long. V was shortened by 2 bases and J by 3 bases, with 8 bases between the two germline ends.

J is TRBJ1-4 and V is TRBV15, with D tentatively TRBD1 (6 bases). Looked up from germline, CDR1 is LNHNV and CDR2 is YYDKDF (reference sequence). V was cut by 2 bases and J by 7 bases, with 17 bases left in between. This CDR3 region has 16 residues. The CDR3 nucleotides are TGTGCCACCAGCAGAAATTCTTTACAGGGCGGTGAAAAACTGTTTTTT. This gives the protein CATSRNSLQGGEKLFF.

This clone was picked up a small number of times. V and J are TRBV27 and TRBJ2-1; TRBD2 agrees at 9 bases. Trimming took 4 bases from V and 0 from J; bases not matched to a gene: 4. Germline V gene data show CDR1 as MNHEY and CDR2 as SMNVEV (reference sequence). The CDR3 extends over 16 amino acids. CDR3 DNA: TGTGCCAGCAGTTGGTTGCGGGAGGGCTCCTACAATGAGCAGTTCTTC. Its protein product is CASSWLREGSYNEQFF.

The chain recombines TRBV6-5 with TRBJ1-1; possibly TRBD1 for D (5 bases). Looked up from germline, CDR1 is MNHEY and CDR2 is SVGAGI. The CDR3 length is 15 residues. Trimming removed 8 bases at V and 1 base at J, with 17 bases between. Here the CDR3 DNA reads TGTGCCAGCTACATTCCAGGGCCTGAGAACACTGAAGCTTTCTTT. Translation: CASYIPGPENTEAFF.

The rearrangement uses TRBV18 and TRBJ2-3; D may correspond to TRBD1 or TRBD2 (5 bases each). V was shortened by 3 bases and J by 6 bases, with 19 bases between the two germline ends. In germline, CDR1 is KGHSH, CDR2 LQKENI. This CDR3 spans 16 amino acids. This CDR3 is CASSPQNQGRKDTQYF. CDR3 DNA: TGTGCCAGCTCACCGCAGAACCAGGGACGAAAGGATACGCAGTATTTT.

This rearrangement joins TRBV28 to TRBJ1-1; TRBD1 aligns across 8 bases. Germline V gene data show CDR1 as MDHEN and CDR2 as SYDVKM. The CDR3 contains 13 residues. V was pared by 5 bases and J by 10 bases, with 9 bases of the junction left unmatched. CDR3 DNA: TGTGCCAGCAGTCCACACGGTGACAGGGGAGCTTTCTTT. It is translated as CASSPHGDRGAFF. Full variable domain (remainder filled in from reference TRBV28 and TRBJ1-1): DVKVTQSSRYLVKRTGEKVFLECVQDMDHENMFWYRQDPGLGLRLIYFSYDVKMKEKGDIPEGYSVSREKKERFSLILESASTNQTSMYLCASSPHGDRGAFFGQGTRLTVV.

The chain uses TRBV6-4 and TRBJ2-7; D remains ambiguous. Trimming took off 6 bases at V and 4 bases at J, with 16 bases between the two ends. In germline, CDR1 is MRHNA, CDR2 SNTAGT. The CDR3 is 14 residues long. Written as DNA, the CDR3 is TGTGCCAGCAGCGATGGAAGGGTTGGGTACGAGCAGTACTTC. It codes for CASSDGRVGYEQYF.

The gene calls are TRBV19 and TRBJ1-1; the match to TRBD1 covers 9 bases. The germline CDR1 and CDR2 sequences are LNHDA and SQIVND (reference sequence). The ends lost 5 bases at V and 1 base at J; junction bases unmatched: 11. CDR3 length equals 17 residues. The CDR3, as DNA: TGTGCCAGTAGTTCCGCCGCGGGACAGGGCTGGAACACTGAAGCTTTCTTT. Its translation is CASSSAAGQGWNTEAFF. The whole variable domain, filled in from reference TRBV19 and TRBJ1-1, reads DGGITQSPKYLFRKEGQNVTLSCEQNLNHDAMYWYRQDPGQGLRLIYYSQIVNDFQKGDIAEGYSVSREKKESFPLTVTSAQKNPTAFYLCASSSAAGQGWNTEAFFGQGTRLTVV.

J is TRBJ1-5 and V is TRBV7-8; tentatively, D is TRBD1 (5 bases). The ends were cut back, 5 bases at V and 1 base at J, with 15 bases in the middle. CDR1 is SGHVS, CDR2 FQNEAQ, per germline. The CDR3 is 16 amino acids. The CDR3 here is CASSTPAEGSNQPQHF. CDR3 coding DNA: TGTGCCAGCAGCACCCCTGCTGAGGGGAGCAATCAGCCCCAGCATTTT.

The chain links TRBV9 to TRBJ2-7; no clear D. This CDR3 has 16 residues. Trimming removed 0 bases at V and 1 base at J, with 14 bases between. The germline gives CDR1 SGDLS, CDR2 YYNGEE. The CDR3 DNA sequence: TGTGCCAGCAGCGTAGATCCGAACAGCATTTCCTACGAGCAGTACTTC. Its protein product is CASSVDPNSISYEQYF.

This clone rates as medium-sized. This same CDR3 is encoded by further DNA sequences in the sample. The chain is built from TRBV28 and TRBJ2-7; D is unclear. The CDR3 loop spans 15 amino acids. Trimming took off 6 bases at V and 0 bases at J, with 15 bases between the two ends. The germline V gene has CDR1 MDHEN and CDR2 SYDVKM. CDR3 protein: CASRPGLGISYEQYF. The DNA for the CDR3 is TGTGCCAGCAGACCTGGGCTAGGGATCTCCTACGAGCAGTACTTC.

The chain employs TRBV30 and TRBJ1-1; the match to TRBD1 covers 7 bases. The J segment lost 0 bases and the V segment lost 2 bases, leaving 24 bases of the junction unmatched. Germline CDR1 and CDR2: GTSNPN and SVGIG (reference sequence). This CDR3 has 21 residues. The CDR3 DNA reads TGTGCCTGGAGTCAAGGGACAGCCTCGACTACGCTGGGGTTCATGAACACTGAAGCTTTCTTT. Residues: CAWSQGTASTTLGFMNTEAFF.

This clone was found once. The rearrangement uses TRBV7-9 and TRBJ2-1; 10 bases match TRBD1. Losses at the gene ends were 5 bases for V and 2 bases for J; bases not matched to a gene: 9. Germline values: CDR1 SEHNR, CDR2 FQNEAQ (reference sequence). This CDR3 is built from 17 residues. The CDR3 sequence: CASSPSWDRGAYNEQFF. CDR3 in DNA: TGTGCCAGCAGCCCTAGTTGGGACAGGGGTGCCTACAATGAGCAGTTCTTC.

The rearrangement uses TRBV14 and TRBJ2-2, with no clear D. The CDR3 runs to 12 residues. Trimming pared 2 bases from V and 9 bases from J, leaving 7 bases between. Germline CDR1 is SGHDN and CDR2 is FVKESK. The CDR3 region is CASSQHIWELFF. DNA of the CDR3: TGTGCCAGCAGCCAACATATCTGGGAGCTGTTTTTT.

The chain employs TRBV7-9 and TRBJ2-7; D remains ambiguous. CDR1 is SEHNR and CDR2 is FQNEAQ in the germline V gene (reference sequence). The germline V and J ends were trimmed by 6 bases and 2 bases, with 11 bases remaining between them. This CDR3 has 13 residues. The DNA for the CDR3 is TGTGCCAGCAGTTCGGCGGAGACCTACGAGCAGTACTTC. It encodes CASSSAETYEQYF. Based on the CDR3 plus reference TRBV7-9 and TRBJ2-7, the full variable domain is DTGVSQNPRHKITKRGQNVTFRCDPISEHNRLYWYRQTLGQGPEFLTYFQNEAQLEKSRLLSDRFSAERPKGSFSTLEIQRTEQGDSAMYLCASSSAETYEQYFGPGTRLTVT.

V usage is TRBV5-8 and J usage is TRBJ2-4; 9 positions agree with TRBD1. The V and J ends lost 3 bases and 5 bases, in that order; junction bases with no gene match: 3. The CDR3 sequence is 14 residues long. The germline V gene has CDR1 SGHTS and CDR2 YDEGEE. In DNA, the CDR3 is TGTGCCAGCAGCTACTGGACAGGGGAAAACATTCAGTACTTC. Residues: CASSYWTGENIQYF. Filled out from reference TRBV5-8 and TRBJ2-4, the complete variable domain reads EAGVTQSPTHLIKTRGQQATLRCSPISGHTSVYWYQQALGLGLQFLLWYDEGEERNRGNFPPRFSGRQFPNYSSELNVNALELEDSALYLCASSYWTGENIQYFGAGTRLSVL.

The genes are TRBV6-4 and TRBJ1-2; TRBD1 agrees at 9 bases. J gave up 8 bases and V 5 bases, and 9 bases lay outside the gene matches. CDR3 length: 14 residues. The germline CDR1 and CDR2 sequences are MRHNA and SNTAGT. Written as DNA, the CDR3 is TGTGCCAGCAGTCCGACAGGGGGAGGAGAAGGCTACACCTTC. This translates into CASSPTGGGEGYTF.

As DNA, the CDR3 is TGCGCCAGCAGCCAACCGGACAGGGATAATGAAAAACTGTTTTTT. This translates into CASSQPDRDNEKLFF. The chain has TRBV4-1 and TRBJ1-4; 8 bases are shared with TRBD1. The CDR3 covers 15 residues. Germline V lookup: CDR1 MGHRA, CDR2 YSYEKL. V shed 2 bases and J 4 bases; nucleotides not matched to a gene: 3.

The chain is built from TRBV7-2 and TRBJ1-2; 7 bases align to TRBD1. The V gene end was trimmed by 6 bases and the J gene end by 3 bases; junction bases not matched to a gene: 4. The CDR3 is made up of 13 amino acids. The V gene's germline CDR1 is SGHTA and CDR2 FQGNSA. The CDR3 spells CASRFTGDYGYTF. CDR3 in DNA: TGTGCCAGCAGATTTACAGGGGACTATGGCTACACCTTC.

The chain uses TRBV5-4 and TRBJ2-6, with 13 bases that match TRBD2. Losses at the gene ends were 6 bases for V and 4 bases for J; bases not matched to a gene: 13. The CDR3 spans 19 residues. Germline CDR1 reads SGHNT; CDR2 reads YYREEE (reference sequence). This chain's CDR3 is CASTLGTSGRATGANVLTF. The CDR3 nucleotides are TGTGCCAGCACCCTGGGAACTAGCGGGAGGGCCACAGGGGCCAACGTCCTGACTTTC.

This chain connects TRBV15 to TRBJ1-4; 7 bases match TRBD1. The CDR3 runs 14 residues. CDR1 is LNHNV, CDR2 YYDKDF, per germline (reference sequence). Trimming at V came to 5 bases and at J to 8 bases, leaving 8 bases not matched to a gene. The CDR3 reads CATSGLRQGEKLFF. The CDR3 nucleotides read TGTGCCACCAGCGGATTACGACAGGGCGAAAAACTGTTTTTT.

This clone was seen just once. This chain joins TRBV5-1 and TRBJ2-5; a weak D match, TRBD1 (5 bases). The CDR3 length is 14 residues. The V and J ends lost 4 bases and 2 bases respectively, with 12 bases between them. CDR1 and CDR2 (germline): SGHRS, YFSETQ. CDR3 sequence: CASSLQGGQETQYF. The DNA for the CDR3 is TGCGCCAGCAGCCTTCAGGGCGGACAAGAGACCCAGTACTTC.

The J gene is TRBJ1-1, the V gene TRBV29-1; the D gene is possibly TRBD1 (6 bases). V lost 2 bases and J lost 8, with 18 bases in between. Germline V CDR1 and CDR2: SQVTM, ANQGSEA. This CDR3 is 14 amino acids long. The CDR3: CSVETLHRVWEAFF. The CDR3, as DNA: TGCAGCGTTGAAACCCTCCACAGGGTTTGGGAAGCTTTCTTT.

The V and J genes are TRBV7-9 and TRBJ2-3; possibly TRBD2 for D (7 bases). Trimming shortened V by 3 bases and J by 6 bases, and 19 bases separated the two germline ends. CDR3 length: 16 residues. CDR1 is SEHNR, CDR2 FQNEAQ, per germline (reference sequence). CDR3 in amino acids: CASSFRGRAGMDTQYF. The CDR3 DNA sequence: TGTGCCAGCAGCTTTCGGGGGCGAGCGGGGATGGATACGCAGTATTTT.